These T cell receptor beta chains were read from a single sample in a study of PD-1 blockade in classical Hodgkin lymphoma. Sequencing was performed with immunoSEQ multiplex PCR; in TCRdb, only in-frame clones are kept and a portion is missing. This table has 1,400 to 1,500 clones, about 80% appearing once. The material sequenced was CD8+ T cells from blood, taken at baseline. These TCRs come from a human donor with classical Hodgkin lymphoma. The CDR3 runs from the conserved cysteine through the conserved F or W. Each record gives: V gene, D gene, J gene, clone size, CDR3 DNA, CDR3 protein. D genes are given only for firm matches. Expanded clones are given a class, and other clones once, few, many or no size at all.

TRBV11-3	-	TRBJ2-5	-	TGTGCCAGCAGCTTAGCCCAGGGGGAGACCCAGTACTTC	CASSLAQGETQYF
TRBV12-5	TRBD1	TRBJ2-2	-	TGTGCTAGTGGCAACGGGACAGCCAACACCGGGGAGCTGTTTTTT	CASGNGTANTGELFF
TRBV27	TRBD1	TRBJ2-3	-	TGTGCCGCCTCCGGGACAGGGGGCGCAGATACGCAGTATTTT	CAASGTGGADTQYF
TRBV11-2	-	TRBJ2-7	once	TGTGCCAGCAGCTTATCCCCGGTGGGCAGCTACGAGCAGTACTTC	CASSLSPVGSYEQYF
TRBV7-3	TRBD2	TRBJ2-7	-	TGTGCCAGCAGCTTACAGCCGACTAGCGGGGGCTACGAGCAGTACTTC	CASSLQPTSGGYEQYF
TRBV4-1	-	TRBJ2-7	large	TGCGCCAGCAGTGAAGCACAGACTCCCCCCTACGAGCAGTACTTC	CASSEAQTPPYEQYF
TRBV28	-	TRBJ2-7	-	TGTGCCAGCAGTTTTACGTGGGCCCGAGGGGGCTCCTACGAGCAGTACTTC	CASSFTWARGGSYEQYF
TRBV7-8	TRBD1	TRBJ1-2	-	TGTGCCAGCAGCGCGTCCGGGACAGGGCTCGGCGGCTACACCTTC	CASSASGTGLGGYTF
TRBV28	-	TRBJ2-5	-	TGTGCCAGCAACCCCCAAGGGCTACAAGAGACCCAGTACTTC	CASNPQGLQETQYF
TRBV27	TRBD2	TRBJ2-1	-	TGTGCCAGCAGTTTAGGTAGCGGGAGTTACAATGAGCAGTTCTTC	CASSLGSGSYNEQFF
TRBV5-1	TRBD1	TRBJ2-6	-	TGCGCCAGCAGCGACAGGGAACGCACAGGGGCCAACGTCCTGACTTTC	CASSDRERTGANVLTF
TRBV28	-	TRBJ1-1	-	TGTGCCAGCAGTTTGACAGACATTGCCACTGAAGCTTTCTTT	CASSLTDIATEAFF
TRBV19	TRBD1	TRBJ1-1	-	TGTGCCAGTAGCCTTCTACGCAGTAAGAACAGGGGCCCCGGCCAGAACACTGAAGCTTTCTTT	CASSLLRSKNRGPGQNTEAFF
TRBV30	-	TRBJ1-6	-	TGTGCCTGCTCCGGGACACTAAGGAGAAATTCACCCCTCCACTTT	CACSGTLRRNSPLHF
TRBV27	-	TRBJ2-7	-	TGTGCCAGCAGTACCACAGGGTTCGCAGTCTACGAGCAGTACTTC	CASSTTGFAVYEQYF
TRBV19	TRBD1	TRBJ2-7	-	TGTGCCAGAACAACTTTCTGGACAGGGTCAGGCTCCTACGAGCAGTACTTC	CARTTFWTGSGSYEQYF
TRBV10-2	TRBD1	TRBJ1-5	-	TGCGCCAGCAGTGTCGGGCGGGACAGGGGATCGGGGATCGATCAGCCCCAGCATTTT	CASSVGRDRGSGIDQPQHF
TRBV7-9	-	TRBJ1-3	-	TGTGCCAGCAGCCCAAGGTGGTCAGGAGAGTGTTTT	CASSPRWSGECF
TRBV21-1	-	TRBJ1-4	large	TGTGCCAGCAAATCAGGGACAGGGGAAAAACTGTTTTTT	CASKSGTGEKLFF
TRBV7-9	-	TRBJ2-2	-	TGTGCCAGCAGTCCAGTACTGCGCAAAGGAAGCGGGGAGCTGTTTTTT	CASSPVLRKGSGELFF
TRBV9	-	TRBJ2-7	-	TGTGCCAGCAGCATGGGTAGGGCCTTTATGGCCGAGCAGTACTTC	CASSMGRAFMAEQYF
TRBV5-5	-	TRBJ2-7	-	TGTGCCAGCAGCTTTTGGACAGAGGGGAACGAGCAGTACTTC	CASSFWTEGNEQYF
TRBV12-2	-	TRBJ2-7	-	TGTGCAAGTCGCTTAGCGCCTGGACTAGTGAACGAGCAGTACTTC	CASRLAPGLVNEQYF
TRBV11-2	-	TRBJ2-7	-	TGTGCCAGCAGCTTCGGATTTACCTACGAGCAGTACTTC	CASSFGFTYEQYF
TRBV4-1	-	TRBJ2-6	-	TGCGCCAGCAGCCCTGCCCTTGGAGGGGGCGCTGAGGCCAACGTCCTGACTTTC	CASSPALGGGAEANVLTF
TRBV27	TRBD1	TRBJ1-4	few	TGTGCCAGCAGTTCGACAGGGTCGGTGGTTTTTTACGAAAAACTGTTTTTT	CASSSTGSVVFYEKLFF
TRBV14	-	TRBJ2-7	-	TGTGCCAGCAGCCAAGAGGTGACAAACTTCTACGAGCAGTACTTC	CASSQEVTNFYEQYF
TRBV20-1	-	TRBJ2-1	-	TGCAGTGCTAGAGAAGGTGAGCAGTTCTTC	CSAREGEQFF
TRBV10-3	TRBD1	TRBJ2-7	-	TGTGCCATCAGTGAGTCGCTATTCCGGGACAGGGGGTACGAGCAGTACTTC	CAISESLFRDRGYEQYF
TRBV9	-	TRBJ2-1	-	TGTGCCAGCAGCTTATCTGGCAGTCTCAATGAGCAGTTCTTC	CASSLSGSLNEQFF
TRBV2	TRBD2	TRBJ2-3	-	TGTGCCGGGTCAACTAGCGGGTGGGTAAATACGCAGTATTTT	CAGSTSGWVNTQYF